This TCR beta chain was profiled in a study of cytomegalovirus exposure and HLA in healthy donors. To note about this clone: No antigen is known for it.

Study observations and caveats: The study recorded 150 to 200 TCR beta chains that were cytomegalovirus-associated. CMV serostatus stood as the only immune exposure information on hand. On later analysis, the bulk of CMV-associated TCR beta chains appeared to be HLA-restricted. Later analysis showed TCR association rates varying by HLA locus, highest for DRB1 and lowest for HLA-C.

The PCR used 60 Vbeta and 13 Jbeta primers. Assay used: immunoSEQ multiplex PCR; TCRdb lists only in-frame clones, some missing. The sample lists some 120,000 clones, more than 60% occurring once. This TCR derives from a woman between 50 and 59 years old in good health and CMV-seropositive. The specimen was PBMCs.

The CDR3, as DNA: TGCGCCAGCAGCACGACAGGGGGCGGATACGAGCAGTACTTC. Amino acids: CASSTTGGGYEQYF. The gene calls are TRBV5-1 and TRBJ2-7, with 10 bases identical to TRBD1. J lost 4 bases, V lost 4 bases, and 5 bases had no gene match. The germline CDR1 and CDR2 sequences are SGHRS and YFSETQ. CDR3 length: 14 amino acids.